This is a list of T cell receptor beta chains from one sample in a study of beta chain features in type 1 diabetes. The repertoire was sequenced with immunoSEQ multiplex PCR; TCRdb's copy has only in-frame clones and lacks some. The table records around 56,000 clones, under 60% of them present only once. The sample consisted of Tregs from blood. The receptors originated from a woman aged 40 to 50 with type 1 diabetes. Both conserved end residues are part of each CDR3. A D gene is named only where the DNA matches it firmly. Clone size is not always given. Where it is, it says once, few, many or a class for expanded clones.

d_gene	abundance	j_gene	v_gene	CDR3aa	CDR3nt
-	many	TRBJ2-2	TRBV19	CASSIGTAPGELFF	TGTGCCAGTAGTATAGGGACAGCTCCCGGGGAGCTGTTTTTT
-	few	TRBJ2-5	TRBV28	CASSLAETQYF	TGTGCCAGCAGTTTGGCTGAGACCCAGTACTTC
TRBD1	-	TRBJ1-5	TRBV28	CASSFHETGRQQPQHF	TGTGCCAGCAGTTTTCACGAGACAGGGAGACAACAGCCCCAGCATTTT
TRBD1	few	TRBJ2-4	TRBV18	CASSAYRDRGSIQYF	TGTGCCAGCTCAGCATACCGGGACAGGGGGTCCATTCAGTACTTC
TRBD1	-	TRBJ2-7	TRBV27	CASSLWGQSYEQYF	TGTGCCAGCAGTTTATGGGGACAGTCCTACGAGCAGTACTTC
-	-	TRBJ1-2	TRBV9	CASSVGGTAYGYTF	TGTGCCAGCAGCGTAGGCGGGACGGCATATGGCTACACCTTC
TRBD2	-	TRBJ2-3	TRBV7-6	CASSGTSGRDTQYF	TGTGCCAGCAGCGGGACTAGCGGGAGAGATACGCAGTATTTT
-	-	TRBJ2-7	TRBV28	CASSFIRLPGPGFHEQYF	TGTGCCAGCAGTTTTATCCGGCTACCTGGACCGGGGTTCCACGAGCAGTACTTC
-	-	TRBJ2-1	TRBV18	CASSPDQGNNEQFF	TGTGCCAGCTCACCAGACCAGGGGAACAATGAGCAGTTCTTC
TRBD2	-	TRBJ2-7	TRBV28	CASRESGRERTEQYF	TGTGCCAGCAGGGAGAGCGGGAGGGAACGTACCGAGCAGTACTTC
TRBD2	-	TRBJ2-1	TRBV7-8	CASSLGTAGDEQFF	TGTGCCAGCAGCTTAGGTACGGCGGGGGATGAGCAGTTCTTC
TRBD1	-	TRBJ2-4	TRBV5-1	CASSSRRTGLAKNIQYF	TGCGCCAGCAGCTCACGCCGGACAGGCCTAGCCAAAAACATTCAGTACTTC
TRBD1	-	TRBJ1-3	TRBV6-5	CASRLTGTVGNTIYF	TGTGCCAGCAGACTCACCGGGACAGTTGGAAACACCATATATTTT
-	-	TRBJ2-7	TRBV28	CASSRWQGTYEQYF	TGTGCCAGCAGTCGGTGGCAGGGAACCTACGAGCAGTACTTC
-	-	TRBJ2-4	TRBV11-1	CASSPGTIAKNIQYF	TGTGCCAGCAGCCCCGGGACAATAGCCAAAAACATTCAGTACTTC
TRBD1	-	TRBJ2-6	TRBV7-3	CASSRSGSQGIGANVLTF	TGTGCCAGCAGCCGGTCGGGATCACAGGGGATTGGGGCCAACGTCCTGACTTTC
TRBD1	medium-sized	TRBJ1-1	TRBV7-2	CASSSGTGDTEAFF	TGTGCCAGCAGCTCCGGGACAGGAGACACTGAAGCTTTCTTT
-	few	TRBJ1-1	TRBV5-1	CASSLSGVTEAFF	TGCGCCAGCAGCTTGTCAGGGGTCACTGAAGCTTTCTTT
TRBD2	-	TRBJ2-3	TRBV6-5	CASSYFSGGTDTQYF	TGTGCCAGCAGTTATTTCAGCGGGGGGACAGATACGCAGTATTTT
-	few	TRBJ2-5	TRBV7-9	CASSLAGETQYF	TGTGCCAGCAGCTTGGCGGGGGAGACCCAGTACTTC
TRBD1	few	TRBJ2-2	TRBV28	CASGDRGPAGELFF	TGTGCCAGCGGGGACAGGGGGCCGGCCGGGGAGCTGTTTTTT
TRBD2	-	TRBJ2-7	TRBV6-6	CASSYGVWSGSYEQYF	TGTGCCAGCAGTTACGGGGTTTGGAGCGGGAGTTACGAGCAGTACTTC
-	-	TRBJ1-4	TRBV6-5	CASSNPSDEKLFF	TGTGCCAGCAGTAACCCGTCGGATGAAAAACTGTTTTTT
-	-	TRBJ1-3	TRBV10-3	CAIKEGGGNTIYF	TGTGCCATCAAGGAGGGAGGTGGAAACACCATATATTTT
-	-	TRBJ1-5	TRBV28	CASSIIGSAGQPQHF	TGTGCCAGCAGTATAATCGGCAGTGCGGGTCAGCCCCAGCATTTT
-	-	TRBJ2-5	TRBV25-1	CASSEYPVAGETQYF	TGTGCCAGCAGTGAATATCCGGTAGCAGGGGAGACCCAGTACTTC
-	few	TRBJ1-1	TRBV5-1	CASRQQGNTEAFF	TGCGCCAGCAGGCAACAGGGCAACACTGAAGCTTTCTTT
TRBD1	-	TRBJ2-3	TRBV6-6	CASSLQGARGDTQYF	TGTGCCAGCAGTTTACAGGGGGCGCGAGGAGATACGCAGTATTTT
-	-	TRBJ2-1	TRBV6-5	CASSGRLANEQFF	TGTGCCAGCAGTGGAAGACTGGCCAATGAGCAGTTCTTC
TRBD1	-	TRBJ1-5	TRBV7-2	CASSPYRTGLQPQHF	TGTGCCAGCAGTCCATACCGGACAGGGCTGCAGCCCCAGCATTTT
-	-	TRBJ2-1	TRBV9	CASSVGARGRYNEQFF	TGTGCCAGCAGCGTAGGAGCTCGCGGGCGCTACAATGAGCAGTTCTTC
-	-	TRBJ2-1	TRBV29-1	CSVEGSTDSYNEQFF	TGCAGCGTTGAAGGGAGCACCGACTCCTACAATGAGCAGTTCTTC
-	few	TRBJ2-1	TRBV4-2	CASSRALQRDEQFF	TGTGCCAGCAGCCGAGCCTTACAGCGGGATGAGCAGTTCTTC
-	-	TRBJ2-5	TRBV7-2	CASSFRETQYF	TGTGCCAGCAGCTTCAGAGAGACCCAGTACTTC
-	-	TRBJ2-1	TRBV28	CASSPPAGVPHNEQFF	TGTGCCAGCAGCCCCCCAGCCGGGGTCCCCCACAATGAGCAGTTCTTC
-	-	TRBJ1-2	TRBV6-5	CASSAGDYGYTF	TGTGCCAGCAGTGCAGGTGACTATGGCTACACCTTC
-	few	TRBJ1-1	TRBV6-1	CASTPGGGRGEAFF	TGTGCCAGCACCCCCGGGGGGGGGAGGGGTGAAGCTTTCTTT
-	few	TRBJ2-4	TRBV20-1	CSASREAIQYF	TGCAGTGCCAGCAGGGAGGCCATTCAGTACTTC
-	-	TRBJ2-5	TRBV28	CASSSLRTNQETQYF	TGTGCCAGCAGTTCTCTACGGACAAACCAAGAGACCCAGTACTTC
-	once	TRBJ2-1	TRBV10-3	CAISDYLSPTQGIEQFF	TGTGCCATCAGTGACTACCTTTCCCCGACACAGGGTATCGAGCAGTTCTTC
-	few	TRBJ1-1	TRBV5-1	CASSRSGQSNTEAFF	TGCGCCAGCAGCCGATCCGGACAGTCTAACACTGAAGCTTTCTTT
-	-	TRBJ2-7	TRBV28	CASSLPSPYEQYF	TGTGCCAGCAGTTTACCTTCTCCCTACGAGCAGTACTTC
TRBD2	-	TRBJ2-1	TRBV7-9	CASSRWTSGTYNEQFF	TGTGCCAGCAGCCGCTGGACTAGCGGGACTTACAATGAGCAGTTCTTC
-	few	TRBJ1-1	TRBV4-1	CASSRPGPEAFF	TGCGCCAGCAGCCGCCCTGGCCCCGAAGCTTTCTTT
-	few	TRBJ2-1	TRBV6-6	CASSYGGEFYNEQFF	TGTGCCAGCAGTTACGGAGGGGAGTTCTACAATGAGCAGTTCTTC
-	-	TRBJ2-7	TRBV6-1	CASSETRQYF	TGTGCCAGCAGTGAAACCAGGCAGTACTTC
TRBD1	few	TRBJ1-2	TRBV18	CASSPGRQGANGYTF	TGTGCCAGCTCACCCGGGCGACAGGGGGCGAATGGCTACACCTTC
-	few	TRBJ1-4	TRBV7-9	CASSSGQPNEKLFF	TGTGCCAGCAGCTCCGGACAGCCGAATGAAAAACTGTTTTTT
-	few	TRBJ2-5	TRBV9	CASSIGQLETQYF	TGTGCCAGCAGCATAGGACAGCTGGAGACCCAGTACTTC
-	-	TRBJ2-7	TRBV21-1	CASSQRQDMYEQYF	TGTGCCAGCAGCCAACGACAGGACATGTACGAGCAGTACTTC
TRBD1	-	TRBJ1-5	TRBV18	CASSRDRDQPQHF	TGTGCCAGCTCACGAGACAGGGACCAGCCCCAGCATTTT